This T cell receptor beta chain is from a study of CD8 T cells in Susac syndrome (dated by TCRdb to between 2018 and 2021). General notes on the study: Whether CD8+ T cell activation and differentiation in Susac syndrome was antigen driven was tested using repertoire sequencing.

The CDR1 and CDR2 encoded by the germline V gene (reference sequence) are MNHNY and SVGAGI. Including the terminal cysteine and phenylalanine, the CDR3 comprises 12 residues. Here the CDR3 DNA is all that survives: 36 bases in frame from base 1. V and J lose 5 bases and 3 bases, and a span of 7 bases separates them. Points on this clonotype: What antigen it recognizes has not been identified. The sample holds no much larger clone one base away, and base qualities are not on file.

High-throughput TCR beta sequencing profiled peripheral blood CD8+ and CD4+ T cells from healthy donors, Susac syndrome patients and multiple sclerosis patients. Multiple sclerosis controls were treatment-naive patients with stable or active relapsing-remitting disease fulfilling revised McDonald criteria. Bulk CD8+ and CD4+ T cells were purified by magnetic negative isolation, while CD8+ TEMRA cells were enriched using FACS. Blood was drawn into EDTA tubes, processed within 24 hours, and PBMCs were isolated by density gradient centrifugation. PBMCs intended for TCR sequencing were frozen in liquid nitrogen and were later thawed in a 37 degrees C water bath. The sorted or isolated CD4+, CD8+ and CD8+ TEMRA cells reached a purity of at least 90%. RNA was extracted using the RNeasy kit, and roughly 0.5 to 1 microgram was reverse transcribed with random hexamers. The immunoSEQ multiplex PCR assay, covering 54 Vbeta and 13 Jbeta segments, was used to amplify TCR beta CDR3 regions. Bias from PCR amplification was corrected by using a synthetic template baseline for primer optimization and for computational correction. The authors' pipeline ran thus. Reads were assigned to V, D and J genes according to IMGT and analyzed in immunoSEQ Analyzer, with only productive sequences retained. Clonality was computed as one minus Shannon entropy normalized by log2 of the number of productive unique sequences. For each patient and control, public and private clones were evaluated within the 100 most prevalent clones. Clones were defined as Susac-specific when absent from the healthy and MS cohorts, from approximately 1,100 published viral clones and from other ImmuneACCESS disease sequences. In TCRdb, the public reads were trimmed at Q25 with fastp and aligned with MiXCR, with productive beta chains retained. CDR3 protein sequences are deduplicated, and each keeps its most common genes and DNA. For this entry, the V and J calls and clone size follow TCRdb and not the study's own pipeline. The sample data list 200,000 to 250,000 distinct CDR3 sequences, and 93% of these were observed just once. Together, the top ten hold 0.055% to 0.075% of the sample.

Paper-wide results and their limitations: The number of individuals in the TCR sequencing and HLA analysis was acknowledged as relatively small.

Sequences were obtained from CD4+ T cells from PBMCs. The TCR was taken from a human donor with multiple sclerosis. The chain is assembled from TRBV6-6 and TRBJ1-1, with no reliable assignment of the D segment. In nucleotides, the sequence is TGTGCCAGCAGTATACGGTACACTGAAGCTTTCTTT. Its protein product is CASSIRYTEAFF.